One and the same sample provided the 3 T cell receptor beta chains below, sequenced in a study of cytomegalovirus exposure and HLA in healthy donors. The PCR employed 60 Vbeta primers together with 13 Jbeta primers. Method: immunoSEQ multiplex PCR; TCRdb's copy keeps in-frame clones and lacks some. The sample consists of under 150,000 clones, about 80% of them appearing once. Source material: PBMCs. The receptors were gathered from a male donor in good health and CMV-seronegative.

V usage is TRBV5-8 and J usage is TRBJ2-1; possibly TRBD1 for D (6 bases). The V gene lost 4 bases and the J gene lost 8 bases, with 13 bases spanning the gap. The CDR3 has 13 amino acids. Germline assignment: CDR1 SGHTS and CDR2 YDEGEE. In nucleotides, the CDR3 is TGTGCCAGCAGCCCGGGACATAGCCATGAGCAGTTCTTC. It translates to CASSPGHSHEQFF.

The CDR3 region is CASSWTIRETQYF. The CDR3 DNA reads TGTGCCAGCAGTTGGACTATCCGAGAGACCCAGTACTTC. This chain joins TRBV6-1 and TRBJ2-5; D might be TRBD2 (6 bases). Deletions cut 5 bases from V and 4 bases from J, with 11 bases between. Germline V CDR1 and CDR2: MNHNS, SASEGT. The CDR3 is 13 amino acids.

This clone was picked up one time. The chain couples TRBV4-1 to TRBJ2-7; 10 nucleotides agree with TRBD2. Germline trimming cut 3 bases from V and 2 bases from J; bases unmatched to any gene: 13. Germline-derived CDR1 and CDR2 are MGHRA and YSYEKL. This CDR3 is built from 18 residues. The CDR3 loop is CASSHTIGTSDTPYEQYF. The CDR3 region has the DNA TGCGCCAGCAGCCATACAATAGGGACTAGCGACACACCCTACGAGCAGTACTTC.